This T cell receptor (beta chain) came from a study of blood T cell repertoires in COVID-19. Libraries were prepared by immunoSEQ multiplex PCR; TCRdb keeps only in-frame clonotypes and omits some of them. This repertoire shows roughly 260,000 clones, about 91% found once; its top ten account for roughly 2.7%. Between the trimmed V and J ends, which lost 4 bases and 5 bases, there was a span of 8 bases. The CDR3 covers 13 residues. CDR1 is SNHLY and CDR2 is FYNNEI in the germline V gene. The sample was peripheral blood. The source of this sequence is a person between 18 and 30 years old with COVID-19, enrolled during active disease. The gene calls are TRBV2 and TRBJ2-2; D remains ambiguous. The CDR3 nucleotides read TGTGCCAGCAGTGGTGAGAGGACCGGGGAGCTGTTTTTT. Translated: CASSGERTGELFF.